A single sample gave rise to the 12 T cell receptor beta chains below, sequenced in a study of T cell responses to AZD1222 COVID-19 vaccine. The protocol was immunoSEQ multiplex PCR, while the TCRdb copy is restricted to in-frame clones and leaves out a portion. The table records 65,000 to 70,000 clones, about four fifths of them present only once. The sequences come from peripheral blood, collected on day 0 of AZD1222 vaccination. Receptors were obtained from an adult in good health.

This clone was observed a few times. V is TRBV4-1 and J is TRBJ2-1, with a possible D match to TRBD2 (6 bases). The germline gives CDR1 MGHRA, CDR2 YSYEKL. The CDR3 runs 15 residues. V lost 3 bases, J lost 3 bases, and 12 bases lay in between. The CDR3 coding sequence is TGCGCCAGCAGCCAGATCGGGGGATACTACAATGAGCAGTTCTTC. Translation: CASSQIGGYYNEQFF.

The chain carries TRBV12-5 and TRBJ2-7, with D tentatively TRBD1 or TRBD2 (5 bases each). The CDR3 length is 13 residues. Germline V CDR1 and CDR2: LGHNT, FRNRAP. V lost 2 bases and J lost 5, with 10 bases in between. The chain's CDR3 is CASGLSGGNEQYF. The CDR3 DNA reads as TGTGCTAGTGGTTTGTCTGGGGGAAACGAGCAGTACTTC. Complete variable domain (other parts from reference TRBV12-5 and TRBJ2-7): DARVTQTPRHKVTEMGQEVTMRCQPILGHNTVFWYRQTMMQGLELLAYFRNRAPLDDSGMPKDRFSAEMPDATLATLKIQPSEPRDSAVYFCASGLSGGNEQYFGPGTRLTVT.

This chain links TRBV10-2 with TRBJ2-3; no definite D call. The V gene's germline CDR1 is WSHSY and CDR2 SAAADI. V lost 2 bases and J 2 bases, leaving 8 bases between the germline ends. The CDR3 contains 14 residues. Written as DNA, the CDR3 is TGCGCCAGCAGTGAGGGGCAGTACACAGATACGCAGTATTTT. Translating gives CASSEGQYTDTQYF.

The genes are TRBV5-1 and TRBJ1-4; TRBD1 matches at 7 bases. V dropped 2 bases and J dropped 10; count of bases not matched to a gene: 11. Per the germline V gene, CDR1 is SGHRS and CDR2 is YFSETQ. The CDR3 length is 15 residues. CDR3 residues: CASSFGQGDMGKLFF. In DNA form, the CDR3 reads TGCGCCAGCAGCTTTGGGCAGGGGGATATGGGAAAACTGTTTTTT.

The CDR3 DNA is TGCGCCACCGCCCGGGAGGGAGAAACCTACGAGCAGTACTTC. Translated: CATAREGETYEQYF. The chain is built from TRBV4-1 and TRBJ2-7, with 8 bases that match TRBD2. The CDR3 contains 14 residues. Germline assignment: CDR1 MGHRA and CDR2 YSYEKL. The V segment lost 10 bases and the J segment 2 bases; nucleotides outside the gene matches: 10.

This clone was counted a few times. The rearrangement uses TRBV30 and TRBJ1-2; unclear D gene. The germline gives CDR1 GTSNPN, CDR2 SVGIG (reference sequence). The CDR3 has 11 residues. The V gene lost 0 bases and the J gene lost 8 bases, with 7 bases spanning the gap. This CDR3 is CAWSVVFGYTF. The CDR3 DNA is TGTGCCTGGAGTGTCGTTTTCGGCTACACCTTC. The full variable domain, completed using reference TRBV30 and TRBJ1-2, is SQTIHQWPATLVQPVGSPLSLECTVEGTSNPNLYWYRQAAGRGLQLLFYSVGIGQISSEVPQNLSASRPQDRQFILSSKKLLLSDSGFYLCAWSVVFGYTFGSGTRLTVV.

The genes are TRBV11-2 and TRBJ1-4; D is possibly TRBD1 (6 bases). This CDR3 has 14 amino acids. Germline CDR1 SGHAT, CDR2 FQNNGV. V lost 5 bases and J lost 9, with 16 bases in between. CDR3 amino acids: CASSQDSSNQKLFF. DNA for the CDR3: TGTGCCAGCAGCCAGGACAGTTCGAATCAAAAACTGTTTTTT. Combining the CDR3 with reference TRBV11-2 and TRBJ1-4 gives the whole variable domain EAGVAQSPRYKIIEKRQSVAFWCNPISGHATLYWYQQILGQGPKLLIQFQNNGVVDDSQLPKDRFSAERLKGVDSTLKIQPAKLEDSAVYLCASSQDSSNQKLFFGSGTQLSVL.

Only a few counts were recorded for this clone. V usage is TRBV27 and J usage is TRBJ1-2, with TRBD1 matching 8 bases. The trim removed 4 bases at V and 5 bases at J, leaving 6 bases unmatched. CDR1 and CDR2 from the germline V gene are MNHEY and SMNVEV (reference sequence). The CDR3 spans 14 residues. Here the CDR3 DNA reads TGTGCCAGCAGTTGGGGGACAGGCGAGTATGGCTACACCTTC. Translated: CASSWGTGEYGYTF.

This sequence joins TRBV27 and TRBJ2-7; the D gene is possibly TRBD1 (5 bases). With 2 bases removed from V and 3 bases from J, the gap between germline ends came to 14 bases. The CDR3 has 15 residues. CDR1 is MNHEY, CDR2 SMNVEV, per germline (reference sequence). The CDR3 here is CASSLGAGIYYEQYF. CDR3 coding DNA: TGTGCCAGCAGTTTAGGGGCAGGGATATACTACGAGCAGTACTTC.

This sequence joins TRBV4-1 and TRBJ1-1; D is uncertain. The CDR3 has 15 residues. V lost 0 bases to trimming and J lost 3 bases, with 11 bases between them. Germline CDR1 and CDR2: MGHRA and YSYEKL. The CDR3 reads CASSQDERTDTEAFF. The CDR3 DNA sequence: TGCGCCAGCAGCCAAGACGAACGAACGGACACTGAAGCTTTCTTT.

The chain recombines TRBV7-2 with TRBJ2-5; no firm D call. Germline values: CDR1 SGHTA, CDR2 FQGNSA. The CDR3 length is 14 residues. Trimming shortened V by 5 bases and J by 5 bases, and 15 bases separated the two germline ends. CDR3 in amino acids: CASSRRALSETQYF. DNA of the CDR3: TGTGCCAGCAGCCGTAGAGCCCTGTCGGAGACCCAGTACTTC.

The chain joins TRBV5-6 to TRBJ1-1, with 8 bases that match TRBD1. This CDR3 spans 14 amino acids. Germline V gene data show CDR1 as SGHDT and CDR2 as YYEEEE. The junction had 7 bases not matched to a gene; V was cut back by 5 bases and J by 4 bases. In DNA, the CDR3 is TGTGCCAGCAGTTACGGACAGGGCGGCACTGAAGCTTTCTTT. Translated: CASSYGQGGTEAFF.